This T cell receptor beta chain comes out of a study of blood T cell repertoires in COVID-19. Overall study context: The study drew acute and convalescent COVID-19 samples from the United States, Italy and Spain. Sample material is recorded as cDNA or gDNA derived from T cells, B-cell-depleted T cells, or PBMCs.

This clone was observed once. Germline CDR1 is SNHLY and CDR2 is FYNNEI. This CDR3 has 14 residues. With 7 bases removed from V and 4 bases from J, the gap between germline ends came to 16 bases. Source study methods: Amplified reference gene primers provided the basis for estimating nucleated cell counts. Some clones are missing from TCRdb's copy, which holds only in-frame ones; the method was immunoSEQ multiplex PCR. V and J calls plus clone size are reproduced from that table; the DNA served to infer D and trimming. The sample has some 77,000 clones, about 84% seen once. This TCR was sampled from a woman aged 55-70 years with acute or convalescent COVID-19. Sequencing was carried out using peripheral blood. V gene TRBV2 combines with J gene TRBJ1-1; the D gene is possibly TRBD1 (6 bases). The CDR3 sequence is CASTRGPGVTEAFF. The CDR3 DNA reads TGTGCCAGCACCAGGGGTCCTGGTGTCACTGAAGCTTTCTTT.